Each of the 15 T cell receptor beta chains below was sequenced from the same sample in a study of T-cell reconstitution after alpha-beta-depleted transplantation in children. Molecular barcoding with unique molecular identifiers was used for the TCRbeta library. TCRdb recomputed calls from the PCR reads with MiXCR, one row per CDR3 protein. The sample includes roughly 350,000 distinct CDR3 sequences, approximately 10% of them seen just once. Sequenced material: PBMCs from the stem cell graft donor, taken from the stem cell graft. The receptors shown here come from a human donor who donated a stem cell graft to a child with acute lymphoblastic leukemia.

This clonotype was seen only a few times. The rearrangement joins TRBV29-1 to TRBJ1-2; 9 bases are a match to TRBD1. J gave up 4 bases and V 4 bases, and 16 bases lay outside the gene matches. Germline-derived CDR1 and CDR2 are SQVTM and ANQGSEA. This CDR3 contains 17 residues. This chain's CDR3 is CSVGPVPGQGMSYGYTF. DNA of the CDR3: TGCAGCGTTGGCCCAGTCCCGGGACAGGGAATGAGCTATGGCTACACCTTC.

V usage is TRBV28 and J usage is TRBJ1-5, with 7 bases that match TRBD1. The germline V gene encodes CDR1 MDHEN and CDR2 SYDVKM. The CDR3 consists of 15 residues. Losses at the gene ends were 3 bases for V and 2 bases for J; bases not matched to a gene: 4. CDR3 residues: CASSFVTGGNQPQHF. The CDR3 DNA follows: TGTGCCAGCAGTTTCGTAACAGGGGGCAATCAGCCCCAGCATTTT.

In this sample, this clonotype turned up a few times. The rearrangement joins TRBV20-1 to TRBJ2-6; no definite D call. Germline-derived CDR1 and CDR2 are DFQATT and SNEGSKA (reference sequence). This CDR3 comprises 16 residues. The V end lost 0 bases, the J end lost 0 bases, and 9 bases lay between the germline ends. CDR3 residues: CSARDLSPSGANVLTF. Here the CDR3 DNA reads TGCAGTGCTAGAGATTTAAGTCCCTCTGGGGCCAACGTCCTGACTTTC.

J is TRBJ1-3 and V is TRBV27, with TRBD1 as a possible D gene (6 bases). Trimming stripped 10 bases from V and 3 bases from J, with 16 bases between. CDR3 length: 14 amino acids. Looked up from germline, CDR1 is MNHEY and CDR2 is SMNVEV (reference sequence). The CDR3 DNA is TGTGCCACTTCGGACAGCAATAATGGAAACACCATATATTTT. Residues: CATSDSNNGNTIYF.

V and J are TRBV20-1 and TRBJ2-7; the match to TRBD2 covers 9 bases. CDR3 length equals 15 residues. Trimming cost V 1 base and J 4 bases; bases outside gene matches: 8. CDR1 and CDR2 (germline): DFQATT, SNEGSKA (reference sequence). The CDR3 bases are TGCAGTGCTAGAGGAGAGGCGGGAGGGCCTTACGAGCAGTACTTC. It codes for CSARGEAGGPYEQYF.

Ten or more counts support this clonotype. The gene calls are TRBV5-6 and TRBJ2-3; D is ambiguous. Per germline, CDR1 SGHDT and CDR2 YYEEEE. The V end was cut by 4 bases, the J end by 3 bases, with 9 bases between. The CDR3 spans 13 residues. This CDR3 reads CASSNGGTDTQYF. CDR3 nucleotide sequence: TGTGCCAGCAGCAACGGCGGAACAGATACGCAGTATTTT.

This clonotype was seen only a few times. J is TRBJ2-1 and V is TRBV20-1; TRBD2 is a possible D gene (5 bases). The germline V and J ends were trimmed by 7 bases and 2 bases, with 18 bases remaining between them. This CDR3 spans 15 amino acids. The V gene's germline CDR1 is DFQATT and CDR2 SNEGSKA (reference sequence). Here the CDR3 DNA reads TGCAGTGGGTACAGACCGGGATCTGCCTACAATGAGCAGTTCTTC. Protein: CSGYRPGSAYNEQFF.

In its sample, this clonotype was seen many times. The V gene is TRBV4-1, the J gene TRBJ1-4, with D possibly TRBD1 on 5 matching bases. CDR3 length equals 17 residues. Germline V gene sequence: CDR1 MGHRA, CDR2 YSYEKL. V was cut by 0 bases and J by 5 bases, with 16 bases left in between. Written as DNA, the CDR3 is TGCGCCAGCAGCCAAGAGAGTTTAGGGGCGCTGAATGAAAAACTGTTTTTT. The encoded protein is CASSQESLGALNEKLFF.

This chain connects TRBV3-1 to TRBJ2-5, with 11 nucleotides matching TRBD2. The CDR3 loop spans 15 amino acids. Germline loops: CDR1 LGHDT, CDR2 YNNKEL (reference sequence). After removal of 4 bases from V and 7 bases from J, the junction contained 8 bases not matched to a gene. The CDR3 nucleotides read TGTGCCAGCAGCCGCACCGGGACTAGCGGCGGGACCCAGTACTTC. As protein: CASSRTGTSGGTQYF.

Worth noting for this clonotype: One junction end disagrees with the germline gene, perhaps due to a read error. The chain couples TRBV29-1 to TRBJ2-5; no reliable D call. Germline V gene sequence: CDR1 SQVTM, CDR2 ANQGSEA. The CDR3 totals 13 residues. CDR3 bases: TGCAGCGTCGAAGGCGCTTACCAAGAGACCCAGTACTTC. Its translation is CSVEGAYQETQYF.

This clonotype was counted ten times or more. The J gene is TRBJ2-5, the V gene TRBV2; D not certain. The CDR3 totals 11 residues. The ends were cut back, 7 bases at V and 5 bases at J, with 8 bases in the middle. The germline CDR1 and CDR2 sequences are SNHLY and FYNNEI. The CDR3 loop reads CASTGGETQYF. The DNA of the CDR3 is TGTGCCAGCACCGGTGGGGAGACCCAGTACTTC. The whole variable domain, filled in from reference TRBV2 and TRBJ2-5, reads EPEVTQTPSHQVTQMGQEVILRCVPISNHLYFYWYRQILGQKVEFLVSFYNNEISEKSEIFDDQFSVERPDGSNFTLKIRSTKLEDSAMYFCASTGGETQYFGPGTRLLVL.

The rearrangement joins TRBV7-9 to TRBJ2-7; TRBD1 might be the D (5 bases). Germline lookup yields CDR1 SEHNR and CDR2 FQNEAQ (reference sequence). Trimming cost V 5 bases and J 6 bases, with 5 bases left between them. The CDR3 length is 10 residues. CDR3 residues: CASSGAEQYF. CDR3 bases: TGTGCCAGCAGCGGGGCCGAGCAGTACTTC.

This clonotype was detected ten times or more. DNA for the CDR3: TGTGCCAGCAGCCAAGCTGGCGGGAGGGCCTATGAGCAGTTCTTC. Protein: CASSQAGGRAYEQFF. V and J are TRBV3-1 and TRBJ2-1; 9 bases agree with TRBD2. The V segment lost 1 base and the J segment 8 bases; nucleotides outside the gene matches: 6. Per germline, CDR1 LGHDT and CDR2 YNNKEL (reference sequence). CDR3 length: 15 residues.

In the case of this clonotype: An end of the junction differs from the germline gene, which may be a read error. V is TRBV18 and J is TRBJ1-5, with D unclear. Germline values: CDR1 KGHSH, CDR2 LQKENI. CDR3 length: 16 amino acids. The CDR3 protein is CATSPSVASNNQPQHF. CDR3 nucleotide sequence: TGTGCCACCTCACCCTCAGTGGCCAGTAACAATCAGCCCCAGCATTTT.

The rearrangement joins TRBV5-6 to TRBJ2-7, with 7 bases identical to TRBD1. V dropped 4 bases and J dropped 10; count of bases not matched to a gene: 11. The germline V gene encodes CDR1 SGHDT and CDR2 YYEEEE. The CDR3 loop spans 13 amino acids. Here the CDR3 reads CASSPHRQGIQYF. The CDR3 DNA sequence: TGTGCCAGCAGCCCCCACCGACAGGGAATACAGTACTTC.